This T cell receptor beta chain was recovered during a study of early T cells in non-severe SARS-CoV-2 infection. This clonotype was seen at least ten times. What it binds is unknown. Individual cDNA molecules received unique molecular identifiers. TCRdb used MiXCR to reprocess the 5' RACE reads, holding one entry per CDR3 protein. The table shows fewer than 85,000 distinct CDR3 sequences, with 12% occurring only once. The ends lost 1 base at V and 0 bases at J; junction bases unmatched: 14. The CDR3 covers 21 residues. Germline CDR1 reads MNHNY; CDR2 reads SVGAGI (reference sequence). Study-level findings and limits: Comparison of clonotypes with VDJdb favored anti-spike CD8 responses while missing private and CD4 specificities.

This clonotype was sampled from an adult who was a healthcare worker with PCR-confirmed SARS-CoV-2 infection or an uninfected control (not recorded which). The chain has TRBV6-6 and TRBJ2-4; 11 positions agree with TRBD2. The sample was whole blood. The CDR3 region has the DNA TGTGCCAGCAGTTACTTGGGCGGTGAGACTAGCGGGGTGAAAGCCAAAAACATTCAGTACTTC. It specifies CASSYLGGETSGVKAKNIQYF.